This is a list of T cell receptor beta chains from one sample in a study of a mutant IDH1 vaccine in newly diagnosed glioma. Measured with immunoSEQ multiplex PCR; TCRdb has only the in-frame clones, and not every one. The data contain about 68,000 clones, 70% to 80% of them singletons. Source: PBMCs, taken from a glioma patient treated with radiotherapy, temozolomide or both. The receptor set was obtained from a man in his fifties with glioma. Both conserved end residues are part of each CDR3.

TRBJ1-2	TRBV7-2	CASSIGQGSGYTF
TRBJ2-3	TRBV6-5	CASSYTAGGFTDTQYF
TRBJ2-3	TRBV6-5	CASSYEAGGTDTQYF
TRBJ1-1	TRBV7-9	CASSTTGTGRNPWKAFF
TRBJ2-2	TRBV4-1	CASCWTANTGELFF
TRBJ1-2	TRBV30	CAWSATLNYGYTF
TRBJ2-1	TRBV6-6	CASSYPPGTSHNEQFF
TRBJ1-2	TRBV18	CASSPRNGYTF
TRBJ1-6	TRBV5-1	CASSSAIGRTNSPLHF
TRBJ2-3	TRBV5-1	CASSPDMTDTQYF
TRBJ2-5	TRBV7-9	CASRVSGLQETQYF
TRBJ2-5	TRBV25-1	CASSELRGSGETQYF
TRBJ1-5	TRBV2	CASSEEHTSNQPQHF
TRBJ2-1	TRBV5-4	CASSLAGRANEQFF
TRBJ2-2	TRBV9	CASSPNSGQGGFGGELFF
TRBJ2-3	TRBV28	CAISSGIDTQYF
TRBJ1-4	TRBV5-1	CASSLRPEGTANEKLFF
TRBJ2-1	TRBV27	CASSPRQGYRNEQFF
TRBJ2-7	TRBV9	CASSVEGFLGEQYF
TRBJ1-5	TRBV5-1	CASSLRDGYSNQPQHF
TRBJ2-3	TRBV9	CASSVDPLVSTDTQYF